One TCR beta chain is described in this entry. As yet, its antigen is unknown. An Oncomine TCR Beta short-read assay was used to sequence the DNA from cultured CD4+ T cells. TCRdb reanalysed the PCR reads using MiXCR and keeps one entry per CDR3 protein. This table has more than 9,000 distinct CDR3 sequences, about 65% appearing once. The sample is drawn from a study of vaccination and CD4 T cells after COVID-19. General study findings and limits: A nonsignificant rise from roughly 21 to 40 was seen in the median number of SARS-CoV-2-reactive clonotypes.

Treatment meaning: roughly 10-day PBMC culture with coronavirus spike peptide pools or control peptides (ViraFEST assay). Days 3 and 7 were when half the medium was replaced with fresh IL-2 medium. The authors isolated CD4+ T cells by negative selection after about ten days of culture. Germline V gives CDR1 DFQATT, CDR2 SNEGSKA (reference sequence). The CDR3 loop spans 13 amino acids. The trim removed 1 base at V and 0 bases at J, leaving 0 bases unmatched. The chain is built from TRBV20-1 and TRBJ2-7; 7 bases fit TRBD2. The receptor was isolated from a human donor who had recovered from COVID-19. Sequenced sample: CD4+ T cells from blood, cultured in vitro. CDR3 residues: CSARGTSSYEQYF. The CDR3 DNA reads TGCAGTGCTAGAGGGACTAGCTCCTACGAGCAGTACTTC.